A selection of T cell receptor beta chains follows, all from one sample in a study of T cells in localized non-small cell lung cancer. Here immunoSEQ multiplex PCR was the method, and the copy in TCRdb shows in-frame clones only, minus some. The sample lists around 79,000 clones; around 82% were seen once. Sequences were derived from PBMCs, sampled before any cancer treatment. The receptors were sampled from a man aged 35 to 69 with stage II squamous cell lung carcinoma. The CDR3 runs from the conserved cysteine through the conserved F or W. The order of the fields is V gene, D gene, J gene, CDR3 protein, CDR3 DNA. The D gene is left open where the match is weak.

v_gene: TRBV30; d_gene: TRBD1; j_gene: TRBJ1-5; CDR3aa: CAWNRGLNQPQHF; CDR3nt: TGTGCCTGGAACAGGGGGCTAAATCAGCCCCAGCATTTT
v_gene: TRBV2; d_gene: NA; j_gene: TRBJ1-1; CDR3aa: CASSVPDRLNTEAFF; CDR3nt: TGTGCCAGCAGTGTTCCCGACAGGCTGAACACTGAAGCTTTCTTT
v_gene: TRBV6-1; d_gene: NA; j_gene: TRBJ2-7; CDR3aa: CASSESPGSPPHYEQYF; CDR3nt: TGTGCCAGCAGTGAATCCCCGGGGTCCCCACCCCACTACGAGCAGTACTTC
v_gene: TRBV19; d_gene: NA; j_gene: TRBJ2-1; CDR3aa: CASSQRAAKPDEQFF; CDR3nt: TGTGCCAGTAGTCAACGAGCAGCTAAACCGGATGAGCAGTTCTTC
v_gene: TRBV6-5; d_gene: NA; j_gene: TRBJ1-1; CDR3aa: CASSYSSNTEAFF; CDR3nt: TGTGCCAGCAGTTACTCCTCGAACACTGAAGCTTTCTTT
v_gene: TRBV18; d_gene: NA; j_gene: TRBJ1-1; CDR3aa: CASSPLGAVLAEAFF; CDR3nt: TGTGCCAGCTCACCACTGGGCGCCGTATTGGCTGAAGCTTTCTTT
v_gene: TRBV5-3; d_gene: NA; j_gene: TRBJ1-4; CDR3aa: CASSFGVLDEKLFF; CDR3nt: TGTGCCAGCAGCTTTGGGGTTTTGGACGAAAAACTGTTTTTT
v_gene: TRBV4-1; d_gene: NA; j_gene: TRBJ1-2; CDR3aa: CASSQAQNAFYGYTF; CDR3nt: TGCGCCAGCAGCCAAGCACAAAACGCCTTCTATGGCTACACCTTC
v_gene: TRBV23-1; d_gene: NA; j_gene: TRBJ1-5; CDR3aa: CASRPGHLEGQPQHF; CDR3nt: TGCGCCAGCAGACCGGGACACCTAGAGGGGCAGCCCCAGCATTTT
v_gene: TRBV9; d_gene: TRBD1; j_gene: TRBJ1-2; CDR3aa: CASSGEGAVGYTF; CDR3nt: TGTGCCAGCAGCGGGGAGGGGGCGGTAGGCTACACCTTC
v_gene: TRBV4-2; d_gene: TRBD2; j_gene: TRBJ2-3; CDR3aa: CASSRAGGITDTQYF; CDR3nt: TGTGCCAGCAGTCGAGCGGGAGGCATCACAGATACGCAGTATTTT
v_gene: TRBV2; d_gene: TRBD1; j_gene: TRBJ2-3; CDR3aa: CASSEEGALDTQYF; CDR3nt: TGTGCCAGCAGTGAAGAGGGGGCGCTTGATACGCAGTATTTT
v_gene: TRBV9; d_gene: TRBD1; j_gene: TRBJ2-7; CDR3aa: CASSGGDRGYEQYF; CDR3nt: TGTGCCAGCAGCGGAGGGGACAGGGGCTACGAGCAGTACTTC
v_gene: TRBV7-9; d_gene: NA; j_gene: TRBJ1-4; CDR3aa: CASSEGHGNEKLFF; CDR3nt: TGTGCCAGCAGCGAGGGGCATGGTAATGAAAAACTGTTTTTT
v_gene: TRBV2; d_gene: NA; j_gene: TRBJ2-7; CDR3aa: CASREPRAPYEQYF; CDR3nt: TGTGCCAGCAGGGAACCCAGGGCCCCCTACGAGCAGTACTTC